Listed below are T cell receptor beta chains from one sample, sequenced in a study of control samples from healthy donors and cancer patients. TCRdb's copy holds only in-frame clones and misses some; the assay was immunoSEQ multiplex PCR. The table records 35,000 to 45,000 clones, around four fifths of them present only once. The specimen sequenced was blood. All receptors come from a man between 60 and 75 years old in good health. Each CDR3 is given without its conserved first and last residue.

TRBJ2-3	TRBV27	ASKPRLAGGADTQY
TRBJ1-1	TRBV5-1	ASSLRSLIPNITEAF
TRBJ2-3	TRBV15	ATAWLSADTQY
TRBJ2-2	TRBV5-1	ASSFWNTGELF
TRBJ1-5	TRBV7-7	ASSSGRDQPQH
TRBJ1-5	TRBV28	ASSIRDRVGQPQH
TRBJ1-4	TRBV5-4	ASSLLRDGNEKLF
TRBJ1-4	TRBV19	ASMGDRGSEKLF
TRBJ1-2	TRBV19	ASRTRQTGNYGYT
TRBJ1-1	TRBV7-9	ASSFGGRGEAF
TRBJ2-4	TRBV20-1	SASNPLIDSLAKNIQY
TRBJ1-2	TRBV2	ASRVEGSNYGYT
TRBJ1-1	TRBV7-8	ASSLVSGNTEAF
TRBJ1-1	TRBV11-2	ASSLKFGVKDTEAF
TRBJ2-7	TRBV2	ASRGTSGAPVAQY
TRBJ2-1	TRBV24-1	ATSDPLAGGANEQF